The clone carrying this TCR beta chain has ten or more counts. What it recognizes is unknown. The data derive from a study of T cells in Graves' hyperthyroidism and ophthalmopathy. Study-wide results and caveats: A 13 V-J model separated ophthalmopathy from stable hyperthyroidism. Among thyroid clonotypes expanded above 0.001, most also appeared in blood.

Template material for amplifying TCR beta CDR3 regions consisted of RNA transcripts. The HTBI primer set served for first-round RT-PCR of the TCR CDR3. TCRdb itself ran the multiplex PCR reads through MiXCR, one entry per CDR3 protein. The repertoire holds approximately 400,000 distinct CDR3 sequences, with approximately 14% as singletons. CDR3 length: 14 amino acids. V was clipped by 7 bases and J by 1 base; unmatched bases: 6. Per germline, CDR1 SGHTA and CDR2 FQGTGA. The receptor's source is a woman aged 18-35 years with Graves' hyperthyroidism. The specimen sequenced was blood. The chain combines TRBV7-3 with TRBJ2-7; TRBD2 matches at 8 bases. CDR3 sequence: CASKRTGGSYEQYF. The CDR3 DNA follows: TGTGCCAGCAAAAGGACGGGGGGGTCCTACGAGCAGTACTTC.